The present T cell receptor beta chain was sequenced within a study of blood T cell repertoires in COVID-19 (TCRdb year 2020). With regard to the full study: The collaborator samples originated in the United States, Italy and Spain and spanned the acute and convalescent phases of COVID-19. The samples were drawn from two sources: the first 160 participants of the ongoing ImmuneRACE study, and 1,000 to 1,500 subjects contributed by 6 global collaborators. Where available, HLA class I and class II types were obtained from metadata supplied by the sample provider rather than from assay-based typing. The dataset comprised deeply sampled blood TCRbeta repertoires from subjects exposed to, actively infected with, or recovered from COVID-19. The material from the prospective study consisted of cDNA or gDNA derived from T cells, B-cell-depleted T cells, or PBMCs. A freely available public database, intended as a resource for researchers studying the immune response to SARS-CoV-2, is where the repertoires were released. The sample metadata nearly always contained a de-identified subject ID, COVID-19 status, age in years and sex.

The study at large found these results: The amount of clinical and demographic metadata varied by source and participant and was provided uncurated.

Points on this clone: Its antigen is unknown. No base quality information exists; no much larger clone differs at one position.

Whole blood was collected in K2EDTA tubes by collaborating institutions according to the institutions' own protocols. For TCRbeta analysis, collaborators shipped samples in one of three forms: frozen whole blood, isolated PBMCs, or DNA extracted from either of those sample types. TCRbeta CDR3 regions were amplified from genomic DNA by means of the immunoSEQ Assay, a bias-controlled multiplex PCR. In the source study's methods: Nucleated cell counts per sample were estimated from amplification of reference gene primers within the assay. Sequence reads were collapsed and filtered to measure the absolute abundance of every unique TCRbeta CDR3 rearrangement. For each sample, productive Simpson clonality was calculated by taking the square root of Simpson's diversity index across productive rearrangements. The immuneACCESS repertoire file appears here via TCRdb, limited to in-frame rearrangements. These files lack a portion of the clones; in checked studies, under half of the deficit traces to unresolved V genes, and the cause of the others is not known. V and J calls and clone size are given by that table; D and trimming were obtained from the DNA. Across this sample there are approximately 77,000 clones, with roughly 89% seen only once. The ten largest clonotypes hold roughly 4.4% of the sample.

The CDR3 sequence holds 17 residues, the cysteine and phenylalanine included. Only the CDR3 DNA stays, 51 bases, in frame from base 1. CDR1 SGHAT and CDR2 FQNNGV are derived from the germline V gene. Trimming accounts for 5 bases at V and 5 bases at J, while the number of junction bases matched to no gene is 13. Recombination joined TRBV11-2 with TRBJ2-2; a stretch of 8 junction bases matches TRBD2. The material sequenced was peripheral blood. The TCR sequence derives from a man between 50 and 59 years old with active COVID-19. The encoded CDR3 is CASSPRSGTRLTGELFF. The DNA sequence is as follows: TGTGCCAGCAGCCCCCGCTCCGGGACTAGATTAACCGGGGAGCTGTTTTTT. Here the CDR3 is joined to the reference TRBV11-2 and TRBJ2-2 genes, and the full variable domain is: EAGVAQSPRYKIIEKRQSVAFWCNPISGHATLYWYQQILGQGPKLLIQFQNNGVVDDSQLPKDRFSAERLKGVDSTLKIQPAKLEDSAVYLCASSPRSGTRLTGELFFGEGSRLTVL.